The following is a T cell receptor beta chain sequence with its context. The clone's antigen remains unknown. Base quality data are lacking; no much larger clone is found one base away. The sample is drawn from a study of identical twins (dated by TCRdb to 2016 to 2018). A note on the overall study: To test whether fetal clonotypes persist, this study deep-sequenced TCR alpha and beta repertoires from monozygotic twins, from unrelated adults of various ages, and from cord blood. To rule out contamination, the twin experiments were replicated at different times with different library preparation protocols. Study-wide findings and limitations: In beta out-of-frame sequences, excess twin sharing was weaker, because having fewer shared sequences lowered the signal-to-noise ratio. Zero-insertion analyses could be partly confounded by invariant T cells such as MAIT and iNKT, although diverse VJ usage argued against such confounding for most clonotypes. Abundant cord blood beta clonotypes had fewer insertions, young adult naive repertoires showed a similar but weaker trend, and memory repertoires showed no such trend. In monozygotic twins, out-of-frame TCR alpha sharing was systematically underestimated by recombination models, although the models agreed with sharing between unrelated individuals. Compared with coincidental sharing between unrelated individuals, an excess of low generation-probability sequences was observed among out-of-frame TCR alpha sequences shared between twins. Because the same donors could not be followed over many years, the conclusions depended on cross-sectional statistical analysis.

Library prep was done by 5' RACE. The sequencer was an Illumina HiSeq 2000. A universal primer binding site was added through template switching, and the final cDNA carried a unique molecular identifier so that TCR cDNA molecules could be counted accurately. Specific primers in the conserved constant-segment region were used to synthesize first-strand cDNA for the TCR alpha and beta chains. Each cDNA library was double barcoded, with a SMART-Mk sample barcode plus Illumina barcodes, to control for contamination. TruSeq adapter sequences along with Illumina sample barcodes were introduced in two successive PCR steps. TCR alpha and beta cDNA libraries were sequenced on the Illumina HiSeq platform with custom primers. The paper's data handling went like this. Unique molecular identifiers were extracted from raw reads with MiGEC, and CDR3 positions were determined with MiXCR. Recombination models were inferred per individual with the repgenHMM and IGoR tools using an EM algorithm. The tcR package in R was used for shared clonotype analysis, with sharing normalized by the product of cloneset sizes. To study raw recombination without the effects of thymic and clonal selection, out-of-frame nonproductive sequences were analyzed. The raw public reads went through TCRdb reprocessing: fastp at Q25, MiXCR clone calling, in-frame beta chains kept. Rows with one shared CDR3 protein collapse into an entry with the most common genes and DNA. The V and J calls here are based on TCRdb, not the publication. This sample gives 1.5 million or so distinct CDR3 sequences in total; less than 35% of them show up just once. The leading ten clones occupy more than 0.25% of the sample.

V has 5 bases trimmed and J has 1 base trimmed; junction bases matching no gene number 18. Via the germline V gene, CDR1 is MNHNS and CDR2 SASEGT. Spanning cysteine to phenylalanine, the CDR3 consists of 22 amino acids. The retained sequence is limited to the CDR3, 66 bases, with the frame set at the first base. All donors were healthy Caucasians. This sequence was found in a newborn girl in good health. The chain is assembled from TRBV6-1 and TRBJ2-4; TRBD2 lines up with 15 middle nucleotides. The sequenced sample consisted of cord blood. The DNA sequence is TGTGCCAGCAGTATATCTTTCCCAACCGGACTAGCGGGAGGGGGGGCCAAAAACATTCAGTACTTC. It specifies CASSISFPTGLAGGGAKNIQYF.